This T cell receptor beta chain was identified during a study of CD8+ T cells in alopecia areata. Study observations and caveats: Among the top 100, expanded CD8+ clones were significantly decreased by tofacitinib, as was scalp clonality. There were many expanded lesional clones persisting in scalp and blood during tofacitinib.

As to treatment: oral pan-JAK inhibitor, 5-10 mg twice daily. It was from alopecia areata patients that lesional scalp punch biopsies and peripheral blood were collected. In each case, RNA was isolated and then reverse transcribed into cDNA as the sequencing template. The repertoire was sequenced with immunoSEQ multiplex PCR; TCRdb's copy has only in-frame clones and lacks some. The sample holds 87,000 or so clones; around three quarters are singletons and the top ten take around 15%. With regard to this clone: The antigen is undetermined.

This receptor was obtained from a human donor with alopecia areata. Specimen: CD8+ T cells sorted from blood, collected at approximately week 42, from a patient treated with tofacitinib.

The CDR3 sequence: CASKGQGRDGYTF. The CDR3 DNA is TGTGCCAGCAAGGGACAGGGGAGGGATGGCTACACCTTC. The chain has TRBV21-1 and TRBJ1-2; whether TRBD1, the table's D call, matches the DNA was not checked. TRBV21-1 is described as a pseudogene. CDR3 length: 13 amino acids.